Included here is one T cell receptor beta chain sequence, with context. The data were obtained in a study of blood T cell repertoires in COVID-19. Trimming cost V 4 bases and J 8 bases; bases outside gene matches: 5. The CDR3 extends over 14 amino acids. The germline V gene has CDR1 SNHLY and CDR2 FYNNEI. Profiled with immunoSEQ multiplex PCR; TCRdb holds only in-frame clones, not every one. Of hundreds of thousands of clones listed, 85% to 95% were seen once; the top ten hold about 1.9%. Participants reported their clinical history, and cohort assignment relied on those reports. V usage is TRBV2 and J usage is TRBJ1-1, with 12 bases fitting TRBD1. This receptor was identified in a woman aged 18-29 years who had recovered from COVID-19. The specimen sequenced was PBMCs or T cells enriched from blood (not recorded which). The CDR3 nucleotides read TGTGCCAGCAGTGGGGACAGGGGGCTCCTAGAAGCTTTCTTT. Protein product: CASSGDRGLLEAFF.